The 11 T cell receptor beta chains below come from one sample, sequenced in a study of CD8 T cells in Susac syndrome. RNA in amounts of about 0.5 to 1 ug was reverse transcribed with random hexamers. TCRdb reanalysed the immunoSEQ multiplex PCR reads using MiXCR and keeps one entry per CDR3 protein. The sample includes tens of thousands of distinct CDR3 sequences, about 96% seen only once; the top ten take more than 0.35%. Sequenced sample: CD8+ T cells from PBMCs. The receptors originated from a human donor with Susac syndrome.

The J gene is TRBJ2-7, the V gene TRBV2; D uncertain. The CDR3 runs to 12 residues. Between the trimmed V and J ends, which lost 3 bases and 1 base, there was a span of 4 bases. The germline V gene encodes CDR1 SNHLY and CDR2 FYNNEI. The CDR3 DNA is TGTGCCAGCAGTGATTCGTCCTACGAGCAGTACGTC. The encoded protein is CASSDSSYEQYV.

V gene TRBV19 combines with J gene TRBJ1-1; D is undetermined. This CDR3 is built from 13 residues. The V gene's germline CDR1 is LNHDA and CDR2 SQIVND (reference sequence). Trimming stripped 2 bases from V and 6 bases from J, with 10 bases between. CDR3 sequence: CASSITGRAEAFF. The CDR3 DNA reads TGTGCCAGTAGTATAACGGGTAGGGCTGAAGCTTTCTTT.

The chain couples TRBV7-6 to TRBJ2-5; possibly TRBD1 for D (7 bases). Trimming took 8 bases from V and 2 from J, leaving 21 bases between them. CDR3 length: 16 amino acids. Germline lookup yields CDR1 SGHVS and CDR2 FNYEAQ. The CDR3 DNA reads TGTGCCAGCTCCCCTTCAGGGGGGTTACTACAAGAGACCCAGTACTTC. Its protein product is CASSPSGGLLQETQYF.

The chain employs TRBV12-3 or TRBV12-4 and TRBJ2-1, with 7 bases identical to TRBD2. Trimming took 7 bases from V and 4 from J; bases not matched to a gene: 10. This CDR3 region has 15 residues. Written as DNA, the CDR3 is TGTGCCAGCACCTTGGGAGGGGCATTTTACAATGAGCAGTTCTTC. Residues: CASTLGGAFYNEQFF.

The rearrangement uses TRBV11-2 and TRBJ2-3; 7 bases agree with TRBD2. Germline V CDR1 and CDR2: SGHAT, FQNNGV. The CDR3 covers 16 residues. V lost 6 bases to trimming and J lost 2 bases; unmatched junction nucleotides: 11. This chain's CDR3 is CASRPGRGSLTDTQYF. The CDR3 nucleotides read TGTGCCAGCAGGCCTGGGCGGGGGTCACTCACAGATACGCAGTATTTT.

Points on this clonotype: The germline gene is not matched at one end of the junction; a read error may be the cause. The chain has TRBV29-1 and TRBJ2-2; D is possibly TRBD1 (5 bases). Germline V lookup: CDR1 SQVTM, CDR2 ANQGSEA. This CDR3 comprises 15 residues. In nucleotides, the CDR3 is TGCAGCGCTGAAAACCCGACAGCGAACACCGGGGAGCTGTTTTTT. Translating it yields CSAENPTANTGELFF.

The V and J genes are TRBV6-5 and TRBJ2-1, with TRBD2 matching over 10 bases. CDR1 MNHEY and CDR2 SVGAGI come from the germline V gene. The length of the CDR3 is 15 residues. J gave up 4 bases and V 8 bases, and 8 bases lay outside the gene matches. The CDR3 loop is CASDHSGGAYNEQFF. CDR3 DNA: TGTGCCAGCGACCACAGCGGGGGGGCTTACAATGAGCAGTTCTTC.

J is TRBJ2-2 and V is TRBV9; 8 bases align to TRBD1. Looked up from germline, CDR1 is SGDLS and CDR2 is YYNGEE. The CDR3 runs 14 residues. Trimming cost V 4 bases and J 7 bases; bases outside gene matches: 6. CDR3: CASSSDREVGELFF. The DNA for the CDR3 is TGTGCCAGCAGCTCGGACAGGGAGGTCGGGGAGCTGTTTTTT.

The chain joins TRBV5-1 to TRBJ2-6; possible D gene TRBD1, 5 bases. Trimming took off 3 bases at V and 0 bases at J, with 16 bases between the two ends. Germline V gene data show CDR1 as SGHRS and CDR2 as YFSETQ. The CDR3 has 18 amino acids. CDR3 region: CASSWMGPTDSGANVLTF. CDR3 DNA: TGCGCCAGCAGCTGGATGGGCCCGACAGACTCTGGGGCCAACGTCCTGACTTTC. Together with reference TRBV5-1 and TRBJ2-6, the CDR3 gives the full variable domain: KAGVTQTPRYLIKTRGQQVTLSCSPISGHRSVSWYQQTPGQGLQFLFEYFSETQRNKGNFPGRFSGRQFSNSRSEMNVSTLELGDSALYLCASSWMGPTDSGANVLTFGAGSRLTVL.

J is TRBJ1-1 and V is TRBV5-4, with D uncertain. Germline CDR1 SGHNT, CDR2 YYREEE (reference sequence). The CDR3 is made up of 11 amino acids. Trimming cost V 0 bases and J 6 bases, with 3 bases left between them. This CDR3 reads CASSLGSEAFF. In nucleotides, the CDR3 is TGTGCCAGCAGCTTGGGCTCTGAAGCTTTCTTT.

The genes are TRBV29-1 and TRBJ2-1; the D gene is possibly TRBD1 (6 bases). CDR1 is SQVTM, CDR2 ANQGSEA, per germline. The CDR3 covers 15 residues. Trimming stripped 1 base from V and 4 bases from J, with 14 bases between. CDR3 residues: CSVEAAQTGYNEQFF. The CDR3 DNA follows: TGCAGCGTTGAAGCTGCGCAGACAGGTTACAATGAGCAGTTCTTC.